This note documents a single T cell receptor beta chain sequence. Its target is unknown. Since a much larger clone is just one base distant, this may be a read error. This sample is drawn from a study of blood T cells in healthy people across ages. General observations from the study: Older age coincided with a roughly linear decline in TCR beta diversity per million T cells.

Per sample, extraction of total RNA gave at least 6 micrograms in every case. It was with a sample-barcoded 5' primer and a J-beta primer mix that a second PCR of roughly 6 to 12 cycles was run. TCRdb independently ran MiXCR on the 5' RACE reads; one entry per CDR3 protein. The sample holds over 500,000 distinct CDR3 sequences; more than 45% are singletons and the top ten take around an eighth. Per the germline V gene, CDR1 is MNHEY and CDR2 is SVGAGI. Trimming pared 7 bases from V and 11 bases from J, leaving 20 bases between. This CDR3 has 13 amino acids. The specimen was blood. The J gene is TRBJ2-5, the V gene TRBV6-5; D is perhaps TRBD1 or TRBD2 (5 bases each). The clonotype comes from a woman of 80 years or more in good health. The CDR3 DNA sequence: TGTGCCAGCAAAGAGGGGACGGACAATGAGCAGTACTTC. Amino acid sequence: CASKEGTDNEQYF.